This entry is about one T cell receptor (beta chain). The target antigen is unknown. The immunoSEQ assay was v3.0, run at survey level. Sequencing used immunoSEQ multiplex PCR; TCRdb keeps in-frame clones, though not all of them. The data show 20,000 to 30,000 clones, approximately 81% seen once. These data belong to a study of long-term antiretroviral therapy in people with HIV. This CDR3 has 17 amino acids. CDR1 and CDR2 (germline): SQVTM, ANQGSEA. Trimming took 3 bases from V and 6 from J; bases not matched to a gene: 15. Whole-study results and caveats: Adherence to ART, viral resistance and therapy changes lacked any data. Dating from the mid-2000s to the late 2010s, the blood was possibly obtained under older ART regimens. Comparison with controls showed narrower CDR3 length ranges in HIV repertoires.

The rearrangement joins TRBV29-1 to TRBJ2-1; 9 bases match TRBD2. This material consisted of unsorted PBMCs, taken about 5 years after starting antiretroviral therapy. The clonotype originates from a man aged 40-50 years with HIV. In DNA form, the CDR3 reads TGCAGCGTTGATTCTCCAGCGGGAGGTCCTTTGGGCAATGAGCAGTTCTTC. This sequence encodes CSVDSPAGGPLGNEQFF.